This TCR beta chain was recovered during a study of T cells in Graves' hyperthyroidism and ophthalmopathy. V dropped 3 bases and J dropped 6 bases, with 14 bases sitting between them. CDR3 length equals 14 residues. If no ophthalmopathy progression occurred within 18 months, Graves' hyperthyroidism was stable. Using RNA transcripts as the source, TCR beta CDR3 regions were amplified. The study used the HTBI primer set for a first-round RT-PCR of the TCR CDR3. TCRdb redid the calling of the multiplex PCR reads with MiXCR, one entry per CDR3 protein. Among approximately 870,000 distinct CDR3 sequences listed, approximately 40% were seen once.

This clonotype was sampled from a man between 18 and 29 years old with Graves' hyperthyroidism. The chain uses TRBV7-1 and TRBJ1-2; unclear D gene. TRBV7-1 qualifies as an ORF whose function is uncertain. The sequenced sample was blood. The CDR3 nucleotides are TGTGCCAGCAGCTCTCCGGGGTGGCGAAATGGCTACACCTTC. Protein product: CASSSPGWRNGYTF.